The clone carrying this TCR beta chain was seen only once. This sample was taken from a study of blood T cell repertoires in COVID-19. Per the study methods: Cell counts per sample came from amplifying reference gene primers. Clones were read by immunoSEQ multiplex PCR, and TCRdb kept only the in-frame ones, dropping some. The DNA was the basis for D and trimming; V, J and clone size are from that table. The top ten clones hold around a third of a sample with around 95,000 clones, about 80% of them seen once. The J segment lost 10 bases and the V segment lost 3 bases, leaving 7 bases of the junction unmatched. Germline V gene sequence: CDR1 SGHVS, CDR2 FQNEAQ. CDR3 length: 14 amino acids.

The chain is built from TRBV7-8 and TRBJ2-1, with TRBD1 identical over 9 bases. Material: peripheral blood. This clonotype was sampled from a man in his 70s with active or convalescent COVID-19. The CDR3 bases are TGTGCCAGCAGCTTCCGGGACAGGGCCGTGGAGCAGTTCTTC. This translates into CASSFRDRAVEQFF. Full variable domain (rest looked up from reference TRBV7-8 and TRBJ2-1): GAGVSQSPRYKVAKRGQDVALRCDPISGHVSLFWYQQALGQGPEFLTYFQNEAQLDKSGLPSDRFFAERPEGSVSTLKIQRTQQEDSAVYLCASSFRDRAVEQFFGPGTRLTVL.